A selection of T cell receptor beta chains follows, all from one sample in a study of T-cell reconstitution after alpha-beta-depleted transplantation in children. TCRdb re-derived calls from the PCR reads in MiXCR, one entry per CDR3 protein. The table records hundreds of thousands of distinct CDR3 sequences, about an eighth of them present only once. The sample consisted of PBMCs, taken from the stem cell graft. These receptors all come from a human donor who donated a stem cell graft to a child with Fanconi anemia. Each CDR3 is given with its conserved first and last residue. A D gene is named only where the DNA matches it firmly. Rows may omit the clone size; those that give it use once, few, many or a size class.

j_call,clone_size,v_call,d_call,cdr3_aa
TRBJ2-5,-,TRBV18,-,CASSRPDQAQQETQYF
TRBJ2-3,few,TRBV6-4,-,CASSDSTTEYSTDTQYF
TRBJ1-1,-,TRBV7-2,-,CASSPQVAEAFF
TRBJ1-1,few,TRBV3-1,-,CASSQDFGDYTEAFF
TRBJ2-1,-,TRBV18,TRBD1,CASSHGGQYNEQFF
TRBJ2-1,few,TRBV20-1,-,CSARPLDGSSYNEQFF
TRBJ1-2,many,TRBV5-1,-,CASSLAAGEGYTF
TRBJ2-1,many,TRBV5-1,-,CASSLMSGYNEQFF
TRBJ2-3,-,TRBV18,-,CASSPSGLPADF
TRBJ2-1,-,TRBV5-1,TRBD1,CASSPGSHRGDEQFF
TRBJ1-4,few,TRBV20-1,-,CSARGGGWATNEKLFF
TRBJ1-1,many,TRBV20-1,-,CSARAWRQAMNTEAFF
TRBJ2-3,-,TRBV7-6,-,CASSLALRVRGTDTQYF
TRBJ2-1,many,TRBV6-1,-,CASREGQNNEQFF
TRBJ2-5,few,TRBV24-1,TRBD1,CATSDVQGYSQETQYF
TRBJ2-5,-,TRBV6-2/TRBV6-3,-,CASSYKGQTQETQYF
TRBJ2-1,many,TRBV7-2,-,CASSSESDTARSFF
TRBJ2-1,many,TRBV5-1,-,CASSLGGASSYNEQFF
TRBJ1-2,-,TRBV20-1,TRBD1,CSARDGDRNYGYTF
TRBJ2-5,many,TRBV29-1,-,CSVEDLRCQYF
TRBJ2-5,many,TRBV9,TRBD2,CASSVAGGEVWETQYF
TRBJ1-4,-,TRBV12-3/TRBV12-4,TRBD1,CASRYGQGSSEKLFF
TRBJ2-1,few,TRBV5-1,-,CASSLIRTAYNEQFF
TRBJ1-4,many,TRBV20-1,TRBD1,CSARTGTNEKLFF
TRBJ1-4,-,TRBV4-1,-,CASSFGLGEKLFF
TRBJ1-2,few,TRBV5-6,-,CASSWDRGYTF
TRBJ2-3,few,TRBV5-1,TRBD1,CASSLTQGVADTQYF
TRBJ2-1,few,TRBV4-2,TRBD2,CASSQEVSGGNEQFF
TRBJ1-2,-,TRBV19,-,CASGRTELNGYTF
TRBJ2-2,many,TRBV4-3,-,CASSQEWGDGTGELFF
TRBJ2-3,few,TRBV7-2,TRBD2,CASSLASGGRTDTQYF
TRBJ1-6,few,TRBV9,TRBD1,CASSAGTGLNSPLHF
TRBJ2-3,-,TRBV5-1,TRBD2,CASSLALAGDTDTQYF
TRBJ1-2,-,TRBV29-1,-,CSARRTSDYGYTF
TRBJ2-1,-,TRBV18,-,CASSPLAGGYEQFF
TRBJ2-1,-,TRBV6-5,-,CASSSFDSSYNEQFF
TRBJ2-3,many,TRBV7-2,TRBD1,CASSPTWDRGTQYF
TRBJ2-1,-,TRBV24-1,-,CATSDARAGDNEQFF
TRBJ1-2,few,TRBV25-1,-,CASSEEESGGYTF
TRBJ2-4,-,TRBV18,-,CASSFMASAKNIQYF
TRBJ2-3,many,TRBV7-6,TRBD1,CASSSRDRGNTQYF
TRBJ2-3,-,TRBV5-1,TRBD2,CASSFELAGDTDTQYF